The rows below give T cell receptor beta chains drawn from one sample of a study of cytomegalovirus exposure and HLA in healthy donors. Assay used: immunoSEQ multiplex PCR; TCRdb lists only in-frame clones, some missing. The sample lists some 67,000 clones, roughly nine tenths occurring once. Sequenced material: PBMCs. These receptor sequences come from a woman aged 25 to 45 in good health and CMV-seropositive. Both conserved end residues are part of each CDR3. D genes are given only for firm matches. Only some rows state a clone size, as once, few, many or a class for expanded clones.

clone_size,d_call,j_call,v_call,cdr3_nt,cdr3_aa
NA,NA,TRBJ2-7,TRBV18,TGTGCCAGCTCACCAGCAGGATACGAGCAGTACTTC,CASSPAGYEQYF
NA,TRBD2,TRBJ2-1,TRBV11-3,TGTGCCAGCAGCTTAGATGAATCGGCGGGAGCTTTCTTC,CASSLDESAGAFF
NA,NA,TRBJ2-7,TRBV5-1,TGCGCCAGCAGCTTGTCAGGCGAAAACGAGCAGTACTTC,CASSLSGENEQYF
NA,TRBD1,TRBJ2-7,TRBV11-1,TGTGCCAGCAGCTCGTGGGACAGTTCCACCTACGAGCAGTACTTC,CASSSWDSSTYEQYF
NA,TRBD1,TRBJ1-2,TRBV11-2,TGTGCCAGCAGCCCCACAGGGGGCAATAGGGGCTATGGCTACACCTTC,CASSPTGGNRGYGYTF
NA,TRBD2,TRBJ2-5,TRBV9,TGTGCCAGCAGCGTCCTAGCGGGAGGGCCAGAGACCCAGTACTTC,CASSVLAGGPETQYF
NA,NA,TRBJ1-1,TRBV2,TGTGCCTCAGAGGGGGAAACGAACACTGAAGCTTTCTTT,CASEGETNTEAFF
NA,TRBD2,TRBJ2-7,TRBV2,TGTGCCAGCAGTGAAGGAGCGGGAGGTAACTACGAGCAGTACTTC,CASSEGAGGNYEQYF
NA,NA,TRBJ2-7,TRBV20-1,TGCAGTGCTCTTATAGCCTACGAGCAGTACTTC,CSALIAYEQYF
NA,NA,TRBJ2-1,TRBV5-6,TGTGCCAGCAGCACCGGGACTTTCGAGCAGTTCTTC,CASSTGTFEQFF
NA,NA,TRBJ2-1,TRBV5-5,TGTGCCAGCAGCTTGTCGAGAACTAGCTCCTACAATGAGCAGTTCTTC,CASSLSRTSSYNEQFF
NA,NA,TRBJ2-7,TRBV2,TGTGCCAGCAGTGAATACATGGGCCAGCCCGGCCGAAACGAGCAGTACTTC,CASSEYMGQPGRNEQYF
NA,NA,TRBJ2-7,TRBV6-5,TGTGCCAGTAAACAGGGATCTCAACCCTACGAGCAGTACTTC,CASKQGSQPYEQYF
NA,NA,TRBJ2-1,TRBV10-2,TGCGCCAGCGCGGTGGGGCGGGGTACATACAATGAGCAGTTCTTC,CASAVGRGTYNEQFF
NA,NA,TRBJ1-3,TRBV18,TGTGCCAGCTCACCAAGGATCCTCGGGGAGGGGAGGAACACCATATATTTT,CASSPRILGEGRNTIYF
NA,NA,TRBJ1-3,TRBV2,TGTGCCAGCAGCCAGGACATGAACGGAAACACCATATATTTT,CASSQDMNGNTIYF
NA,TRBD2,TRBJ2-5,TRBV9,TGTGCCAGCAGCGTAGGGCTAGCGGAACAGACCCAGTACTTC,CASSVGLAEQTQYF
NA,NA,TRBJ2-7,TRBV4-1,TGCGCCAGCAGCCAAGGGTCAAGCGAAGACAGCTCCTACGAGCAGTACTTC,CASSQGSSEDSSYEQYF
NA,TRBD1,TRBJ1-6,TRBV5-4,TGTGCCAGCAGCTTTGGACAGGGGAGGAATAATTCACCCCTCCACTTT,CASSFGQGRNNSPLHF
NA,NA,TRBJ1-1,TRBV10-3,TGTGCCATCAGGGGCGTGGAGAACACTGAAGCTTTCTTT,CAIRGVENTEAFF
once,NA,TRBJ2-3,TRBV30,TGTGCCTGGAGTGGGCCCACAGATACGCAGTATTTT,CAWSGPTDTQYF
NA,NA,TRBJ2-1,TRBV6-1,TGTGCCAGCAATGTACAAATCTCCTACAATGAGCAGTTCTTC,CASNVQISYNEQFF
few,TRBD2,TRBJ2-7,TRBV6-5,TGTGCCAGCAGACTGACTAGCGGGAGCGAGCAGTACTTC,CASRLTSGSEQYF
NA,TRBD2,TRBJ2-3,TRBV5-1,TGCGCCAGCAGCTTGGCGGCTAGCGGACTTGGGGGTGGTGATACGCAGTATTTT,CASSLAASGLGGGDTQYF
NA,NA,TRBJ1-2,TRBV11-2,TGTGCCAGCAGCTTAGAGGGTAGCCTGTCCTATGGCTACACCTTC,CASSLEGSLSYGYTF
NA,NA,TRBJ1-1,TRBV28,TGTGCCAGCAGTTTATCGACGGGGGTGAACACTGAAGCTTTCTTT,CASSLSTGVNTEAFF
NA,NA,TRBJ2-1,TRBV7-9,TGTGCCAGCAGACCCTCCTGGCAGGGAAGCTCCTACAATGAGCAGTTCTTC,CASRPSWQGSSYNEQFF
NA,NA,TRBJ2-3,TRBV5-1,TGCGCCAGCACCACCCGGCCAGGGGTCGTCACAGATACGCAGTATTTT,CASTTRPGVVTDTQYF
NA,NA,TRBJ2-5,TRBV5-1,TGCGCCAGCAGTATTGGGGTGGTAGCGCAAGAGACCCAGTACTTC,CASSIGVVAQETQYF
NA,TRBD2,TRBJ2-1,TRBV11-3,TGTGCCAGCAGCTTAGGTGCTAGCGGAACCTACAATGAGCAGTTCTTC,CASSLGASGTYNEQFF
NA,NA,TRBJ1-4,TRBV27,TGTGCCAGCAGAACAGGGCCGGGGGGAATCAATGAAAAACTGTTTTTT,CASRTGPGGINEKLFF
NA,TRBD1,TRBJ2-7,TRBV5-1,TGCGCCAGCAGCCTCCTCCCACTGGGACAGGGGAACTGGTACGAGCAGTACTTC,CASSLLPLGQGNWYEQYF
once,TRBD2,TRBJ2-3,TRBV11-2,TGTGCCAGCAGCTCCAGCGGGAGTCCAGATACGCAGTATTTT,CASSSSGSPDTQYF
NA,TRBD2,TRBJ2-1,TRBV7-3,TGTGCCAGCAGCTTAATGGTTGGGGCCAGCGGGGGCTACAATGAGCAGTTCTTC,CASSLMVGASGGYNEQFF
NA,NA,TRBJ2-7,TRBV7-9,TGTGCCAGCAGCCACCGACAGGACTCCTACGAGCAGTACTTC,CASSHRQDSYEQYF
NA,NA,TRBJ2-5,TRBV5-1,TGCGCCAGCAGCCCCCAGGGCCAAGAGACCCAGTACTTC,CASSPQGQETQYF
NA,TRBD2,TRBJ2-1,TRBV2,TGTGCCAGCAGTGACTCCGGGAGGGATGGGAATGAGCAGTTCTTC,CASSDSGRDGNEQFF
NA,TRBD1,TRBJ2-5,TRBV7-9,TGTGCCAGCAGTATCGGACAGGGGGCGTCGGAGACCCAGTACTTC,CASSIGQGASETQYF
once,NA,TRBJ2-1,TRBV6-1,TGTGCCAGCAGTGAAGTAGGGGTTTGGAAGCAGTTCTTC,CASSEVGVWKQFF
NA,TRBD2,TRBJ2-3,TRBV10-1,TGCGCCAGCAGTGATTATGGACTAGCAAGCACAGATACGCAGTATTTT,CASSDYGLASTDTQYF
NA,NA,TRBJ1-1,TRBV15,TGTGCCACCAGCAGAGATGCGGGCATGAACACTGAAGCTTTCTTT,CATSRDAGMNTEAFF
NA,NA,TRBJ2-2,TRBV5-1,TGCGCCAGCAGCCCGAGGGTACAGACGAACACCGGGGAGCTGTTTTTT,CASSPRVQTNTGELFF
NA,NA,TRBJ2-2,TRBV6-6,TGTGCCAGCAGAAGGGATATACAGGGGAACACCGGGGAGCTGTTTTTT,CASRRDIQGNTGELFF
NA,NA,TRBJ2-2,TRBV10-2,TGCGCCAGCAGTGACTACGCGAACACCGGGGAGCTGTTTTTT,CASSDYANTGELFF
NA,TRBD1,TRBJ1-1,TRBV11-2,TGTGCCAGCAGCTGGGACAGGACTATGAACACTGAAGCTTTCTTT,CASSWDRTMNTEAFF
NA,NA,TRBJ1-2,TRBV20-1,TGCAGTGCTGGAGAGGCCGGCTACACCTTC,CSAGEAGYTF
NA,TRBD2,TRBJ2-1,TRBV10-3,TGTGCCACACGACCGTCGAGCGGGAGTGGTTACAATGAGCAGTTCTTC,CATRPSSGSGYNEQFF
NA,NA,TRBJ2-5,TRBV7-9,TGTGCCAGCAGCAAAGTAGGGGCCCAAGAGACCCAGTACTTC,CASSKVGAQETQYF
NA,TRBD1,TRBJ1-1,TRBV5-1,TGCGCCAGCAGCTTAAGGACAGGAGGAACTGAAGCTTTCTTT,CASSLRTGGTEAFF
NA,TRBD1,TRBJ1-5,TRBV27,TGTGCCAGCAGTCCGACAGGGGCCAATCAGCCCCAGCATTTT,CASSPTGANQPQHF
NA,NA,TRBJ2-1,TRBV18,TGTGCCAGCTCAACCCTAGCCGCTAACAATGAGCAGTTCTTC,CASSTLAANNEQFF
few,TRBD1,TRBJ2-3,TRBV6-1,TGTGCCAGCAGTTGGGGACAGGGGACAACAGATACGCAGTATTTT,CASSWGQGTTDTQYF
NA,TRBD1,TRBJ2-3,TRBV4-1,TGCGCCAGCAGCCGAGCAGACAGGGGGGCCACAGATACGCAGTATTTT,CASSRADRGATDTQYF
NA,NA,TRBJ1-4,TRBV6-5,TGTGCCAGCAGTTACCATCGGTCTCAGGGTGAAAAACTGTTTTTT,CASSYHRSQGEKLFF
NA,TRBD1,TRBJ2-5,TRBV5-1,TGCGCCAGCAGCCCAGGGACAGGCGAAGAGACCCAGTACTTC,CASSPGTGEETQYF
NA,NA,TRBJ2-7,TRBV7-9,TGTGCCAGCAGCTTACGGGCCTACGAGCAGTACTTC,CASSLRAYEQYF
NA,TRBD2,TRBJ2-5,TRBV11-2,TGTGCCAGCAGCCCCTCCCTAGCGGGAAGTTTGGAGACCCAGTACTTC,CASSPSLAGSLETQYF
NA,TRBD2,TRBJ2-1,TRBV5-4,TGTGCCAGCAGCCCGGAAGGCGGGAGGTTCAATGAGCAGTTCTTC,CASSPEGGRFNEQFF
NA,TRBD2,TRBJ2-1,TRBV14,TGTGCCAGCAGCCCAACGGCGGGAGGGCCGCGAAATGAGCAGTTCTTC,CASSPTAGGPRNEQFF